This T cell receptor beta chain was identified during a study of T cell changes during pregnancy in multiple sclerosis (dated by TCRdb to the late 2010s). As for the study more broadly: In women with multiple sclerosis, the researchers looked at how the T cell repertoire shifted as pregnancy progressed.

V gives up 1 base and J gives up 0 bases, and the segment between their germline ends measures 4 bases. CDR1 and CDR2, per the germline V gene, are MGHRA and YSYEKL. Taken from cysteine to phenylalanine, the CDR3 has 15 residues. CDR3 DNA only is kept here, 45 bases in frame from base 1. Library preparation employed the immunoSEQ multiplex PCR assay. TCRdb mirrors the immuneACCESS table, restricted to in-frame sequences. Some clones are absent from its copies; in checked studies, under half trace to an unresolved V gene, and the reason for the others is unknown. Recorded for this sample are roughly 38,000 clones; approximately 90% of them occurred a single time. In total, the top ten clones hold under 7.5% of the sample. Of note for this clone: The antigen it binds to is not known. No base quality information exists; no much larger clone differs at one position.

Source: CD8+ T cells from peripheral blood mononuclear cells, taken in the third trimester of pregnancy. The TCR comes from a female donor with multiple sclerosis, enrolled in a pregnancy study. The chain links TRBV4-1 with TRBJ2-6, with no confident D gene call. The nucleotide sequence reads as follows: TGCGCCAGCAGCCAAGTAGCCTCTGGGGCCAACGTCCTGACTTTC. Its protein reads: CASSQVASGANVLTF.